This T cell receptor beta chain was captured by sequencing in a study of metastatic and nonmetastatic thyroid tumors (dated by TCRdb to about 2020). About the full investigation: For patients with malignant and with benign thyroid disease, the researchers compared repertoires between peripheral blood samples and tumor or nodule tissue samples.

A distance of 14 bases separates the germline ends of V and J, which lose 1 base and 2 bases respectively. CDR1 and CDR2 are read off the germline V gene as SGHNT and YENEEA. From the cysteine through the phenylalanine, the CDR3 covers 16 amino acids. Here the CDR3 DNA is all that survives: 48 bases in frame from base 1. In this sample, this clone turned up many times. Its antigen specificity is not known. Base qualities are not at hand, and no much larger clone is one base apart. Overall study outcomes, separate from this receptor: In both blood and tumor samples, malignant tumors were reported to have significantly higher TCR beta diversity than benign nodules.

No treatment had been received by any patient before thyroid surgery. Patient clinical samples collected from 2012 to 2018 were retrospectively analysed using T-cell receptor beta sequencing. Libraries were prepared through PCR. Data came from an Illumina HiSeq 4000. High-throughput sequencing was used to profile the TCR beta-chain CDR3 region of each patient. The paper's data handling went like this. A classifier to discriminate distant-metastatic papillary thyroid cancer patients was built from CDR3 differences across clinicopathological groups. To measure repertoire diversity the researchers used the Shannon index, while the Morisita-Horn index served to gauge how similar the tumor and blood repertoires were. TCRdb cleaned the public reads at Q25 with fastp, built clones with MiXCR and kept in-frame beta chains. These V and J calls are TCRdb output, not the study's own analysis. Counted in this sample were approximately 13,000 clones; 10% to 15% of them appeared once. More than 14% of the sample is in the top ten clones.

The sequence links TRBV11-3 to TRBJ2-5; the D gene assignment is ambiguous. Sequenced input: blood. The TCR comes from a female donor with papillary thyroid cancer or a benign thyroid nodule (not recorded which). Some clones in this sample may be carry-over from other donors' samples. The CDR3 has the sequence CASSLGVTQKQETQYF. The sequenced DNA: TGTGCCAGCAGCTTAGGGGTCACACAAAAACAAGAGACCCAGTACTTC.